Shown below are 2 T cell receptor beta chains from a single sample sequenced in a study of T cells in Graves' hyperthyroidism and ophthalmopathy. Amplification of TCR beta CDR3 regions used RNA as the template. Researchers ran a first-round RT-PCR on the TCR CDR3 using the HTBI primer set. TCRdb used MiXCR to reprocess the multiplex PCR reads, holding one entry per CDR3 protein. The sample carries approximately 690,000 distinct CDR3 sequences, around 20% recorded once. Material: blood. Source of these receptors: a man aged 25 to 40 with Graves' ophthalmopathy.

Details on this clonotype: Relative to the germline gene, one junction end is altered; a read error may explain this. The chain carries TRBV5-5 and TRBJ1-2; tentatively, D is TRBD1 (6 bases). This CDR3 comprises 15 residues. The V gene's germline CDR1 is SGHKS and CDR2 YYEKEE (reference sequence). DNA of the CDR3: TGTGCCAGCAGCCACCCCGACAGGCCTTTTTATGGCCACACCTTC. Translated, it gives CASSHPDRPFYGHTF.

This clonotype showed up just a few times. The CDR3 region has the DNA TGTGCCAGCAGGAGGGGGACAGGGGGATACGAGCAGTACTTC. Amino acid sequence: CASRRGTGGYEQYF. The genes are TRBV27 and TRBJ2-7, with TRBD1 matching over 11 bases. The length of the CDR3 is 14 residues. V lost 6 bases, J lost 4 bases, and 5 bases stayed unmatched. Germline-derived CDR1 and CDR2 are MNHEY and SMNVEV (reference sequence).